This T cell receptor (beta chain) was recovered during a study of identical twins. Study-wide findings and caveats: The abundant beta clonotypes from cord blood had fewer insertions, and memory repertoires had none of this. There was an excess of low generation probability in the out-of-frame alpha sequences that twins shared.

This clonotype was seen repeatedly, ten times or more. What it recognizes is unknown. Template switching added a universal primer binding site, and final cDNA carried unique molecular identifiers. TCRdb analysed the 5' RACE reads with MiXCR anew, one entry per CDR3 protein. The sample carries hundreds of thousands of distinct CDR3 sequences, around an eighth recorded once. Trimming cost V 1 base and J 2 bases; bases outside gene matches: 12. CDR3 length: 19 amino acids. Germline assignment: CDR1 MGHRA and CDR2 YSYEKL. Separately, the same data were catalogued under a study of yellow fever vaccine responses in identical twins.

This sequence originates from a woman under 30 in good health. V gene TRBV4-1 combines with J gene TRBJ2-2, with TRBD1 identical over 8 bases. Sequencing was done on a sample of PBMCs. DNA of the CDR3: TGCGCCAGCAGCCAAGGGGTCTTTTTTGGGACAGGAAACACCGGGGAGCTGTTTTTT. Residues: CASSQGVFFGTGNTGELFF.